This TCR beta chain was sequenced for a study of cytomegalovirus exposure and HLA in healthy donors. Regarding the study as a whole: A later analysis showed that HLA-associated TCR beta chains had undergone more clonal expansion than equally common others.

Regarding this clone: Its antigen is unknown.

Germline V gene lookup returns CDR1 SGHTA and CDR2 FQGTGA. Trimming cost V 5 bases and J 9 bases; bases outside gene matches: 12. There are 14 residues in the CDR3. The PCR made use of 60 Vbeta and 13 Jbeta primers. Under the authors' procedure: The count from a later analysis was some 80 million unique TCR beta chains, roughly 11 million of them shared. The repertoire was sequenced with immunoSEQ multiplex PCR; TCRdb's copy has only in-frame clones and lacks some. That table gives V, J and clone size, and the DNA gave D and trimming. This table lists approximately 92,000 clones. This chain joins TRBV7-3 and TRBJ1-2; 7 bases are a match to TRBD1. The source of this sequence is a woman aged 30 to 39 in good health and CMV-seronegative. Material for sequencing was PBMCs. The CDR3 loop reads CASSLRGGAGSYTF. In nucleotides, the CDR3 is TGTGCCAGCAGCCTTAGAGGGGGCGCGGGGAGCTACACCTTC. The full variable domain, with the rest looked up from reference TRBV7-3 and TRBJ1-2, is GAGVSQTPSNKVTEKGKYVELRCDPISGHTALYWYRQSLGQGPEFLIYFQGTGAADDSGLPNDRFFAVRPEGSVSTLKIQRTERGDSAVYLCASSLRGGAGSYTFGSGTRLTVV.